One and the same sample provided the 20 T cell receptor beta chains below, sequenced in a study of blood T cell repertoires in COVID-19 (TCRdb year 2020). The library was obtained by the immunoSEQ multiplex PCR assay. Here the immuneACCESS table is served through TCRdb, limited to in-frame sequences with V and J called. Missing clones are a known gap in these copies; in checked studies unresolved V genes cover under half, and the rest lacks a known reason. This sample gives 120,000 or so clones in total; about four fifths of them show up just once. Clones ranked in the top ten supply less than 20% of the sample. Sequenced: peripheral blood. These receptors were taken from a woman aged 50 to 65 with acute or convalescent COVID-19.

The rearrangement links TRBV6-5 to TRBJ2-3, with TRBD2 matching over 11 bases. Germline lookup yields CDR1 MNHEY and CDR2 SVGAGI. V was pared by 6 bases and J by 6 bases, with 8 bases of the junction left unmatched. The CDR3 is 15 amino acids. The DNA of the CDR3 is TGTGCCAGCAGCCCCCTAGCGGGGGGTATGGATACGCAGTATTTT. Amino acid sequence: CASSPLAGGMDTQYF.

The chain is built from TRBV4-1 and TRBJ1-5, with D perhaps TRBD1 (5 bases). CDR3 size: 16 residues. The V gene's germline CDR1 is MGHRA and CDR2 YSYEKL. Trimming left V 1 base short and J 6 bases short, with 16 bases between. The CDR3 sequence: CASSQANLVGRQPQHF. The CDR3 DNA is TGCGCCAGCAGCCAAGCGAACCTTGTGGGGCGTCAGCCCCAGCATTTT.

This clone was counted a single time. This chain uses TRBV5-6 with TRBJ2-2; TRBD1 is a possible D gene (6 bases). Trimming removed 4 bases from V and 7 bases from J, with 23 bases in between. The CDR3 covers 17 residues. Germline loops: CDR1 SGHDT, CDR2 YYEEEE. The CDR3 loop is CASSRTTGFIADGELFF. The CDR3 region has the DNA TGTGCCAGCAGCCGGACGACAGGATTTATAGCTGACGGGGAGCTGTTTTTT.

The chain recombines TRBV6-2 or TRBV6-3 with TRBJ2-7, with D unclear. V was clipped by 4 bases and J by 3 bases, with 10 bases between them. The CDR3 is 13 amino acids. Per germline, CDR1 MNHEY and CDR2 SVGEGT. The CDR3 sequence: CASSSPTYYEQYF. Here the CDR3 DNA reads TGTGCCAGCAGTTCCCCAACTTACTACGAGCAGTACTTC.

The gene calls are TRBV6-5 and TRBJ2-7; 8 nucleotides agree with TRBD1. V trimming: 6 bases; J trimming: 1 base; junction bases outside the gene matches: 5. CDR3 length equals 14 residues. Germline-derived CDR1 and CDR2 are MNHEY and SVGAGI. CDR3 amino acids: CASRGQVFSYEQYF. The CDR3 DNA is TGTGCCAGCAGGGGACAGGTTTTTTCCTACGAGCAGTACTTC.

This clone occurred once. The chain has TRBV12-3 or TRBV12-4 and TRBJ1-2; 7 bases are shared with TRBD1. This CDR3 has 13 residues. The trim removed 2 bases at V and 6 bases at J, leaving 3 bases unmatched. The CDR3 DNA follows: TGTGCCAGCAGTTTAAAGGGGGCGCATGGCTACACCTTC. Translated: CASSLKGAHGYTF.

J is TRBJ2-3 and V is TRBV7-6; maybe TRBD2 (5 bases). CDR3 size: 17 residues. Germline values: CDR1 SGHVS, CDR2 FNYEAQ. V lost 2 bases to trimming and J lost 0 bases, with 15 bases between them. The CDR3 here is CASSLRGGGSSTDTQYF. The CDR3 DNA reads TGTGCCAGCAGCTTACGGGGTGGTGGCAGTAGCACAGATACGCAGTATTTT.

This chain links TRBV21-1 with TRBJ1-2; no check of the table's D call, TRBD1, against the DNA was made. TRBV21-1 is designated a pseudogene. This CDR3 contains 14 residues. Here the CDR3 DNA reads TGTGCCAGCAGCCGGGACAGGGACCGCTATGGCTACACCTTC. Its translation: CASSRDRDRYGYTF.

The chain is built from TRBV18 and TRBJ1-4; D perhaps matches TRBD1 (6 bases). V was clipped by 3 bases and J by 0 bases, with 11 bases between them. Germline CDR1 reads KGHSH; CDR2 reads LQKENI. The CDR3 is made up of 16 amino acids. CDR3 nucleotides: TGTGCCAGCTCACCCTTAGGGGGTGCAACTAATGAAAAACTGTTTTTT. This codes for CASSPLGGATNEKLFF.

The V gene is TRBV7-2, the J gene TRBJ2-3, with D possibly being TRBD2 (7 bases). The V gene's germline CDR1 is SGHTA and CDR2 FQGNSA. V dropped 3 bases and J dropped 5 bases, with 9 bases sitting between them. The CDR3 is 13 amino acids. The CDR3: CASSFRGGDTQYF. The CDR3 DNA reads TGTGCCAGCAGCTTTAGGGGGGGAGATACGCAGTATTTT.

This chain links TRBV28 with TRBJ1-1; the match to TRBD1 covers 8 bases. This CDR3 has 15 amino acids. V shed 6 bases and J 5 bases; nucleotides not matched to a gene: 11. The germline gives CDR1 MDHEN, CDR2 SYDVKM. The CDR3 DNA is TGTGCCAGCAGCCGGGGTGGACAGGGAGGTACTGAAGCTTTCTTT. Translating it yields CASSRGGQGGTEAFF.

The V and J genes are TRBV5-6 and TRBJ1-3; TRBD1 aligns across 8 bases. V shed 0 bases and J 8 bases; nucleotides not matched to a gene: 7. CDR3 size: 15 residues. Germline CDR1 is SGHDT and CDR2 is YYEEEE. The CDR3 region is CASSLAGTGVDTIYF. As DNA, the CDR3 is TGTGCCAGCAGCTTGGCAGGGACAGGAGTAGACACCATATATTTT. The entire variable domain, with the rest obtained from reference TRBV5-6 and TRBJ1-3, is as follows: DAGVTQSPTHLIKTRGQQVTLRCSPKSGHDTVSWYQQALGQGPQFIFQYYEEEERQRGNFPDRFSGHQFPNYSSELNVNALLLGDSALYLCASSLAGTGVDTIYFGEGSWLTVV.

This clone has a single count. This rearrangement joins TRBV19 to TRBJ1-2; D unclear. Per the germline V gene, CDR1 is LNHDA and CDR2 is SQIVND (reference sequence). V lost 3 bases and J lost 4, with 15 bases in between. The CDR3 is made up of 15 amino acids. The CDR3 loop is CASSIAGRGFYGYTF. The CDR3 DNA reads as TGTGCCAGTAGTATCGCGGGGAGAGGGTTCTATGGCTACACCTTC.

In this sample, this clone turned up once. The genes are TRBV30 and TRBJ1-4; weak D call: TRBD1 (6 bases). Germline V lookup: CDR1 GTSNPN, CDR2 SVGIG (reference sequence). V was shortened by 8 bases and J by 6 bases, with 10 bases between the two germline ends. The CDR3 extends over 11 amino acids. The CDR3 protein is CAGGQHEKLFF. For the CDR3, the DNA is TGTGCCGGGGGACAACATGAAAAACTGTTTTTT.

The chain uses TRBV7-2 and TRBJ2-3; 7 nucleotides agree with TRBD1. This CDR3 region has 15 residues. V shed 5 bases and J 6 bases; nucleotides not matched to a gene: 11. Per germline, CDR1 SGHTA and CDR2 FQGNSA. CDR3 sequence reads: CASSQGQASRDTQYF. The DNA of the CDR3 is TGTGCCAGCAGCCAAGGACAGGCTTCGCGGGATACGCAGTATTTT.

Here the CDR3 DNA reads TGTGCCAGCAGCCAAGATTGGGGCAGACAAGAGACCCAGTACTTC. Translating it yields CASSQDWGRQETQYF. The chain joins TRBV14 to TRBJ2-5; possible D gene TRBD1, 5 bases. The CDR3 consists of 15 residues. The germline V and J ends were trimmed by 0 bases and 2 bases, with 10 bases remaining between them. Germline V lookup: CDR1 SGHDN, CDR2 FVKESK.

This chain joins TRBV18 and TRBJ2-5; 7 nucleotides agree with TRBD1. This CDR3 spans 14 amino acids. V lost 3 bases and J lost 0; bases outside the gene matches: 1. In germline, CDR1 is KGHSH, CDR2 LQKENI. The chain's CDR3 is CASSPRGHQETQYF. CDR3 in DNA: TGTGCCAGCTCACCGAGGGGGCACCAAGAGACCCAGTACTTC.

The rearrangement links TRBV6-5 to TRBJ1-2; D gene uncertain. With 0 bases removed from V and 1 base from J, the gap between germline ends came to 9 bases. The CDR3 sequence is 15 residues long. Germline loops: CDR1 MNHEY, CDR2 SVGAGI. CDR3 loop: CASSYSFGDNYGYTF. The CDR3 nucleotides are TGTGCCAGCAGTTACTCGTTTGGAGATAACTATGGCTACACCTTC.

V usage is TRBV2 and J usage is TRBJ1-6; TRBD1 agrees at 7 bases. Germline loops: CDR1 SNHLY, CDR2 FYNNEI. With 3 bases clipped from V and 3 bases from J, the junction kept 2 bases outside the gene matches. There are 15 residues in the CDR3. The CDR3 loop reads CASSDRTGYNSPLHF. CDR3 coding DNA: TGTGCCAGCAGTGACAGGACAGGCTATAATTCACCCCTCCACTTT.

The sample holds one count of this clone. The rearrangement joins TRBV28 to TRBJ1-5; D ambiguous. V lost 8 bases to trimming and J lost 7 bases, with 9 bases between them. The CDR3 is 11 amino acids. Germline loops: CDR1 MDHEN, CDR2 SYDVKM. In nucleotides, the CDR3 is TGTGCCAGCGTAAATGGCCAGCCCCAGCATTTT. It translates to CASVNGQPQHF.